The 13 T cell receptor beta chains given below trace back to one sample, sequenced in a study of T-cell memory formation after mild COVID-19. TCRdb re-analysed the 5' RACE reads in MiXCR, keeping a single row per CDR3 protein. This sample has roughly 340,000 distinct CDR3 sequences, with roughly 15% found just once. Material for sequencing was PBMCs or a T cell subset sorted from them (not recorded which). Receptors were obtained from a man between 18 and 29 years old who had mild COVID-19 (a few samples of this study predate the infection). Cell type and time point are not known.

This clonotype was found a few times. This chain joins TRBV11-2 and TRBJ2-2; 7 nucleotides agree with TRBD1. This CDR3 contains 14 residues. Per the germline V gene, CDR1 is SGHAT and CDR2 is FQNNGV. J was trimmed by 4 bases and V by 4 bases; bases with no gene match: 3. CDR3 region: CASSSDRVTGELFF. CDR3 DNA: TGTGCCAGCAGCTCAGACAGGGTCACCGGGGAGCTGTTTTTT.

The CDR3 spells CSASGTGNYEQYV. DNA for the CDR3: TGCAGTGCTAGTGGGACAGGGAATTACGAGCAGTACGTC. The rearrangement uses TRBV20-1 and TRBJ2-7; the match to TRBD1 covers 9 bases. The CDR3 length is 13 residues. Germline values: CDR1 DFQATT, CDR2 SNEGSKA (reference sequence). The V and J ends lost 3 bases and 4 bases, in that order; junction bases with no gene match: 4.

V and J are TRBV6-5 and TRBJ1-2; a possible D gene is TRBD1 (5 bases). V lost 6 bases and J lost 3, with 11 bases in between. The CDR3 totals 13 residues. Germline CDR1 reads MNHEY; CDR2 reads SVGAGI. The CDR3 reads CASRGMGDYGYTF. Here the CDR3 DNA reads TGTGCCAGCAGGGGAATGGGGGACTATGGCTACACCTTC.

This clonotype showed up many times. J is TRBJ1-2 and V is TRBV5-6; 7 bases match TRBD1. The CDR3 consists of 11 residues. Germline-derived CDR1 and CDR2 are SGHDT and YYEEEE. The junction had 3 bases not matched to a gene; V was cut back by 5 bases and J by 8 bases. The CDR3 DNA is TGTGCCAGCAGAGAGGGGGCAGGCTACACCTTC. Encoded protein: CASREGAGYTF.

The chain uses TRBV20-1 and TRBJ2-7, with 10 nucleotides matching TRBD2. The CDR3 has 14 residues. CDR1 is DFQATT and CDR2 is SNEGSKA in the germline V gene (reference sequence). The trim removed 3 bases at V and 2 bases at J, leaving 4 bases unmatched. CDR3 amino acids: CSASSGGTTYEQYF. The CDR3 nucleotides are TGCAGTGCTAGTAGCGGGGGGACGACCTACGAGCAGTACTTC.

The sample holds a few counts of this clonotype. The genes are TRBV3-1 and TRBJ2-1, with 9 positions matching TRBD1. The V gene's germline CDR1 is LGHDT and CDR2 YNNKEL (reference sequence). V lost 5 bases to trimming and J lost 7 bases; unmatched junction nucleotides: 9. The CDR3 has 15 amino acids. The CDR3, as DNA: TGTGCCAGCAGCTACCCGGGACAGGGAACAAATGAGCAGTTCTTC. Its translation is CASSYPGQGTNEQFF.

This chain joins TRBV28 and TRBJ1-2; 8 nucleotides agree with TRBD1. V was pared by 1 base and J by 7 bases, with 5 bases of the junction left unmatched. CDR1 and CDR2 from the germline V gene are MDHEN and SYDVKM. The length of the CDR3 is 14 residues. The CDR3 DNA follows: TGTGCCAGCAGTTTATCGGCAGGGGGCTTTGGCTACACCTTC. Its translation: CASSLSAGGFGYTF.

The rearrangement uses TRBV21-1 and TRBJ2-3; the table names TRBD2, a call not compared with the DNA. TRBV21-1 is a known pseudogene. CDR3 length: 19 residues. Written as DNA, the CDR3 is TGTGCCAGCAGCAATCCTCAGCTCCCCCTAGCGGGTCACACAGATACGCAGTATTTT. Its protein product is CASSNPQLPLAGHTDTQYF.

This clonotype was recorded a few times. V and J are TRBV2 and TRBJ2-5; no firm D call. Trimming left V 6 bases short and J 5 bases short, with 16 bases between. Germline V lookup: CDR1 SNHLY, CDR2 FYNNEI. The CDR3 totals 14 residues. The CDR3 DNA follows: TGTGCCAGCAGCGAAAACTCAGAAGTGGAGACCCAGTACTTC. This encodes CASSENSEVETQYF.

In its sample, this clonotype was seen a few times. The rearrangement joins TRBV7-6 to TRBJ2-7; D is unclear. The V gene's germline CDR1 is SGHVS and CDR2 FNYEAQ. V lost 2 bases to trimming and J lost 2 bases, with 7 bases between them. This CDR3 contains 13 residues. The CDR3 coding sequence is TGTGCCAGCAGCTTAAACAGTGCCTACGAGCAGTACTTC. It is translated as CASSLNSAYEQYF.

This clonotype was seen a few times. The V and J genes are TRBV2 and TRBJ2-3, with D perhaps given as TRBD1 or TRBD2 (6 bases each). Germline CDR1 and CDR2: SNHLY and FYNNEI. The CDR3 spans 15 residues. V shed 4 bases and J shed 0 bases, with 11 bases lying between them. The CDR3 sequence is CASSARRGSTDTQYF. Written as DNA, the CDR3 is TGTGCCAGCAGTGCCCGGAGGGGGAGCACAGATACGCAGTATTTT.

The V gene is TRBV12-3 or TRBV12-4, the J gene TRBJ2-7; D is tentatively TRBD1 or TRBD2 (5 bases each). The CDR3 contains 15 residues. V lost 3 bases to trimming and J lost 0 bases, with 12 bases between them. In DNA, the CDR3 is TGTGCCAGCAGTTTTGGAATGGGGGTCTCCTACGAGCAGTACTTC. Its translation: CASSFGMGVSYEQYF.

In this sample, this clonotype turned up a few times. V gene TRBV28 combines with J gene TRBJ2-2; D is unresolved. Looked up from germline, CDR1 is MDHEN and CDR2 is SYDVKM. The CDR3 runs to 17 residues. V lost 6 bases to trimming and J lost 1 base, with 18 bases between them. The CDR3 DNA reads TGTGCCAGCAGCCTCGCAGCCGGCAGGAGGAACACCGGGGAGCTGTTTTTT. It translates to CASSLAAGRRNTGELFF. The whole variable domain, remainder taken from reference TRBV28 and TRBJ2-2, is DVKVTQSSRYLVKRTGEKVFLECVQDMDHENMFWYRQDPGLGLRLIYFSYDVKMKEKGDIPEGYSVSREKKERFSLILESASTNQTSMYLCASSLAAGRRNTGELFFGEGSRLTVL.